The source of this T cell receptor beta chain is a study of identical twins. Study-level results: In cord blood, abundant beta clonotypes had fewer insertions; memory showed no trend. Zero-insertion analyses were open to partial confounding by invariant MAIT and iNKT cells. With monozygotic twins, out-of-frame TCR alpha sharing exceeded what models estimated.

Only a few counts were recorded for this clonotype. Its antigen is not known. The CDR3 sequence is 15 residues long. V lost 4 bases and J lost 4; bases outside the gene matches: 6. CDR1 is SGHRS and CDR2 is YFSETQ in the germline V gene. TCRdb passed the 5' RACE reads through MiXCR, listing each CDR3 protein once. The top ten clones hold 0.48% of a sample with 450,000 to 600,000 distinct CDR3 sequences, about a fifth of them seen once. These data were likewise used in another study, on yellow fever vaccine responses in identical twins.

The sample consisted of CD4+ T cells sorted from blood. The clonotype comes from a woman younger than 30 in good health. The chain links TRBV5-1 to TRBJ2-1; 9 bases map to TRBD1. The CDR3 spells CASSPTGGIYNEQFF. CDR3 in DNA: TGCGCCAGCAGCCCTACAGGGGGCATATACAATGAGCAGTTCTTC.